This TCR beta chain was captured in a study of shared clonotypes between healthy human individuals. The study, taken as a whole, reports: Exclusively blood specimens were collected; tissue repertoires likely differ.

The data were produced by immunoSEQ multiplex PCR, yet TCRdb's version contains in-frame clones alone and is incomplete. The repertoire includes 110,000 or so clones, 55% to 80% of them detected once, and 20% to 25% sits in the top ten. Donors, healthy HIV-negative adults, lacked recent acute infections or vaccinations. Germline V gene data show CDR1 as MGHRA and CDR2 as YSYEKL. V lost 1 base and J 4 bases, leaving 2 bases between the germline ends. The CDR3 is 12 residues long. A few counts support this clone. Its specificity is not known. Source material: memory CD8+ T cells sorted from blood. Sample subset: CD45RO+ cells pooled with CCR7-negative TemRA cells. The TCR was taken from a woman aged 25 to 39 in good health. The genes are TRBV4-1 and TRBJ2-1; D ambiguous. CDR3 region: CASSQGYNEQFF. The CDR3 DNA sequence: TGCGCCAGCAGCCAAGGGTACAATGAGCAGTTCTTC.